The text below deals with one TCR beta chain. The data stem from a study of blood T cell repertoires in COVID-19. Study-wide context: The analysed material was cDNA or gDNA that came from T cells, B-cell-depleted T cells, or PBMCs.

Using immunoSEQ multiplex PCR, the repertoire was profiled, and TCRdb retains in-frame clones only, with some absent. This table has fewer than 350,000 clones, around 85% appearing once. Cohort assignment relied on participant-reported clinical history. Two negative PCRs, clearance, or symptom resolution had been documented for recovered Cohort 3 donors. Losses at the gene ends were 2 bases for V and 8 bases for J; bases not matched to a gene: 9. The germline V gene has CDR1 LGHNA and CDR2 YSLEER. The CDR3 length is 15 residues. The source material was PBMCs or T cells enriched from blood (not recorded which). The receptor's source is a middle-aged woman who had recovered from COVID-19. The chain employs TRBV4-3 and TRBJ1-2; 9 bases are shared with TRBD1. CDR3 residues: CASSQLYRGPGGYTF. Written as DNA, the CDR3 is TGCGCCAGCAGCCAACTTTACAGGGGGCCGGGCGGCTACACCTTC.